This T cell receptor (beta chain) was retrieved from a study of metastatic and nonmetastatic thyroid tumors. The study's findings and limits: For both blood and tumor, malignant thyroid tumors reportedly showed significantly higher TCR beta diversity than benign nodules did.

With V trimmed by 4 bases and J by 5 bases, 4 bases remained unmatched. Germline V lookup: CDR1 SGHAT, CDR2 FQNNGV. The CDR3 runs to 15 residues. Every patient was untreated before thyroid surgery. Authors' analysis steps: Researchers built a distant-metastasis classifier for papillary thyroid cancer that drew on CDR3 differences across clinicopathological groups. MiXCR was used by TCRdb to re-call the PCR reads. The V and J calls and clone size are TCRdb's, not the authors'. The sample has approximately 16,000 clones, about 31% seen once. This clone is termed medium-sized. Its antigen is as yet unknown.

The clonotype comes from a female donor with papillary thyroid cancer or a benign thyroid nodule (not recorded which). Some clones in this sample may be carry-over from other donors' samples. The sequencing sample was made of tumor tissue. V usage is TRBV11-2 and J usage is TRBJ2-1; 11 nucleotides agree with TRBD1. The CDR3 DNA follows: TGTGCCAGCAGCTCTGGACAGGGGGCGAACAATGAGCAGTTCTTC. Amino acids: CASSSGQGANNEQFF.